This TCR beta chain was sequenced during a study of cytomegalovirus exposure and HLA in healthy donors. Points from the study as a whole: The dataset shows that most TCR sequences were rare, while some public TCRs occurred in many donors.

Germline V gene sequence: CDR1 SGHRS, CDR2 YFSETQ. Unmatched junction bases numbered 7, after V lost 7 bases and J lost 5 bases. The CDR3 contains 14 residues. Details on this clone: Its target is unknown.

Clones were sequenced by immunoSEQ multiplex PCR, and TCRdb holds only the in-frame ones, with some missing. The table includes approximately 300,000 clones, roughly 85% detected once. The source is a young woman in good health and CMV-seronegative. The sample comprised PBMCs. The chain joins TRBV5-1 to TRBJ2-3, with 10 bases identical to TRBD2. The CDR3 DNA is TGCGCCAGCGAAAGCGGGAGGGCCCTAGATACGCAGTATTTT. It encodes CASESGRALDTQYF.